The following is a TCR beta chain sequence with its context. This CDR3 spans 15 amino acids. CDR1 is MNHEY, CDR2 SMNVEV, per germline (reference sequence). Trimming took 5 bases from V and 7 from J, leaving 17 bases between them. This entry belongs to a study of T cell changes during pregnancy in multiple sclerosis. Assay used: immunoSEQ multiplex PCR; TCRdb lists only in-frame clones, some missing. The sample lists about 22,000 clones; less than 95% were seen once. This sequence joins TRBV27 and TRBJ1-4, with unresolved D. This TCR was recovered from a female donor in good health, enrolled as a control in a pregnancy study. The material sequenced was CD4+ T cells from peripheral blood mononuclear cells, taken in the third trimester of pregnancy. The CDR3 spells CASSASLPGGEKLFF. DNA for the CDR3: TGTGCCAGCAGTGCCTCACTCCCCGGAGGTGAAAAACTGTTTTTT.